The clone carrying this T cell receptor (beta chain) was seen a handful of times. Its antigen remains unidentified. These data belong to a study of T cell repertoires in cytomegalovirus infection. V was cut by 0 bases and J by 4 bases, with 18 bases left in between. This CDR3 has 17 amino acids. The germline V gene encodes CDR1 LNHDA and CDR2 SQIVND (reference sequence). TCRdb called the reads again in MiXCR, with one record for every CDR3 protein. This sample has under 70,000 distinct CDR3 sequences; about 30% occur once, and the top ten carry about 74%. The chain carries TRBV19 and TRBJ1-2; D ambiguous. The sample taken for sequencing was PBMCs, sequenced either directly or after in vitro stimulation (not recorded which). This receptor was identified in a human donor in good health (CMV status not recorded). Some clones in this sample may be carry-over from other donors' samples. The CDR3, as DNA: TGTGCCAGTAGTATAGACACAATTCCCGACGTGGGCTATGGCTACACCTTC. Translated: CASSIDTIPDVGYGYTF.